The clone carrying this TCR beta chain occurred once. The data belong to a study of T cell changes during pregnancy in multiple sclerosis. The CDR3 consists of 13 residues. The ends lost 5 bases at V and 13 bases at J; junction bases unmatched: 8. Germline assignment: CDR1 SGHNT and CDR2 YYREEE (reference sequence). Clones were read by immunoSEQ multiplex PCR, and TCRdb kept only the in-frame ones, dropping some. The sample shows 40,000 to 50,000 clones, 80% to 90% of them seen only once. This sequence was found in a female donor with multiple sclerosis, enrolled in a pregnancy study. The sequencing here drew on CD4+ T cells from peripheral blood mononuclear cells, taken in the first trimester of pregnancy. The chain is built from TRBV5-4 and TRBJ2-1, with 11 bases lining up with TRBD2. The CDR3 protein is CASRFLAGGSQFF. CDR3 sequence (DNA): TGTGCCAGCAGATTCCTAGCGGGAGGTTCACAGTTCTTC.